The 32 T cell receptor beta chains presented below share a single source sample, sequenced in a study of blood T cell repertoires in COVID-19. Repertoires were generated with immunoSEQ multiplex PCR, while TCRdb's copy carries only in-frame clones and drops some. The table records around 390,000 clones, around nine tenths of them present only once. Sequences were obtained from PBMCs or T cells enriched from blood (not recorded which). These receptors originate from a woman aged 50 to 60 who had recovered from COVID-19.

This chain uses TRBV19 with TRBJ1-2, with TRBD1 matching 7 bases. The germline gives CDR1 LNHDA, CDR2 SQIVND (reference sequence). The CDR3 sequence is 14 residues long. V lost 9 bases, J lost 8 bases, and 15 bases stayed unmatched. The CDR3 DNA reads as TGTGCCAGCAACCACGGACAGGACTCAGGAGGCTACACCTTC. Translating it yields CASNHGQDSGGYTF.

This chain joins TRBV7-8 and TRBJ1-1; tentative D call: TRBD1 (6 bases). The CDR3 length is 15 residues. Trimming pared 5 bases from V and 5 bases from J, leaving 18 bases between. The V gene's germline CDR1 is SGHVS and CDR2 FQNEAQ. CDR3 region: CASSPVMGAGTEAFF. For the CDR3, the DNA is TGTGCCAGCAGCCCTGTTATGGGGGCTGGGACTGAAGCTTTCTTT.

The V call is TRBV28, the J call TRBJ1-6; D is uncertain. Per the germline V gene, CDR1 is MDHEN and CDR2 is SYDVKM. CDR3 length: 17 amino acids. The germline V and J ends were trimmed by 4 bases and 0 bases, with 13 bases remaining between them. This CDR3 reads CASSSRIRSSYNSPLHF. CDR3 DNA sequence: TGTGCCAGCAGTTCTAGGATCCGGAGCTCCTATAATTCACCCCTCCACTTT.

The chain links TRBV7-2 to TRBJ2-2; D might be TRBD1 (5 bases). Trimming removed 1 base at V and 3 bases at J, with 9 bases between. Germline values: CDR1 SGHTA, CDR2 FQGNSA. This CDR3 has 15 residues. CDR3 sequence (DNA): TGTGCCAGCAGCTTAGGGTCAGGGTACACCGGGGAGCTGTTTTTT. It yields the protein CASSLGSGYTGELFF.

The chain employs TRBV7-8 and TRBJ1-4, with TRBD1 identical over 10 bases. The CDR3 extends over 15 amino acids. The germline V gene encodes CDR1 SGHVS and CDR2 FQNEAQ. With V trimmed by 4 bases and J by 7 bases, 6 bases remained unmatched. CDR3 coding DNA: TGTGCCAGCAGCTCGCCGGGACAGGGGCTTGAAAAACTGTTTTTT. Protein: CASSSPGQGLEKLFF. Filled out from reference TRBV7-8 and TRBJ1-4, the complete variable domain reads GAGVSQSPRYKVAKRGQDVALRCDPISGHVSLFWYQQALGQGPEFLTYFQNEAQLDKSGLPSDRFFAERPEGSVSTLKIQRTQQEDSAVYLCASSSPGQGLEKLFFGSGTQLSVL.

The chain recombines TRBV10-3 with TRBJ2-7; possible D gene TRBD2, 5 bases. The germline gives CDR1 ENHRY, CDR2 SYGVKD. This CDR3 contains 15 residues. Trimming removed 9 bases from V and 4 bases from J, with 22 bases in between. Written as DNA, the CDR3 is TGTGCCATATCCGAGGGTCCGAACGTATTTTACGAGCAGTACTTC. This codes for CAISEGPNVFYEQYF.

The CDR3 spells CASSADRGPNEKLFF. The CDR3 nucleotides are TGTGCCAGCAGTGCCGACCGCGGCCCTAATGAAAAACTGTTTTTT. V gene TRBV2 combines with J gene TRBJ1-4; D unresolved. The CDR3 has 15 amino acids. V was cut by 4 bases and J by 3 bases, with 12 bases left in between. From germline, CDR1 is SNHLY and CDR2 FYNNEI.

This rearrangement joins TRBV2 to TRBJ2-7, with D uncertain. Germline V gene data show CDR1 as SNHLY and CDR2 as FYNNEI. The CDR3 spans 15 residues. V was shortened by 6 bases and J by 3 bases, with 18 bases between the two germline ends. In nucleotides, the CDR3 is TGTGCCAGCAGGAGGAGTTTGGGTATTGGCTACGAGCAGTACTTC. It is translated as CASRRSLGIGYEQYF. Combining the CDR3 with reference TRBV2 and TRBJ2-7 gives the whole variable domain EPEVTQTPSHQVTQMGQEVILRCVPISNHLYFYWYRQILGQKVEFLVSFYNNEISEKSEIFDDQFSVERPDGSNFTLKIRSTKLEDSAMYFCASRRSLGIGYEQYFGPGTRLTVT.

The chain employs TRBV23-1 and TRBJ2-1, with TRBD1 identical over 7 bases. TRBV23-1 is sorted into the ORF group, with uncertain function. The CDR3 extends over 18 amino acids. V was clipped by 2 bases and J by 0 bases; unmatched bases: 10. The CDR3 is CASSQDPTGPGSYNEQFF. The CDR3 DNA follows: TGCGCCAGCAGTCAAGACCCGACAGGGCCCGGCTCCTACAATGAGCAGTTCTTC.

This CDR3 reads CASSEGAERAGELFF. DNA for the CDR3: TGTGCCAGCAGTGAAGGGGCGGAGAGGGCCGGGGAGCTGTTTTTT. V gene TRBV6-1 combines with J gene TRBJ2-2; tentatively, D is TRBD2 (5 bases). V lost 1 base, J lost 6 bases, and 12 bases lay in between. There are 15 residues in the CDR3. In germline, CDR1 is MNHNS, CDR2 SASEGT.

The chain employs TRBV21-1 and TRBJ2-5; the D call TRBD1 from the table was never checked on the DNA. TRBV21-1 is shown as a pseudogene. The CDR3 runs 16 residues. CDR3 DNA sequence: TGTGCCAGCAGCAAAGAGGGGGACAGAGATAGCGAGACCCAGTACTTC. Its translation: CASSKEGDRDSETQYF.

Comments on this clone: The junction departs from the called germline gene at one end, perhaps through a read error. The V call is TRBV5-4, the J call TRBJ1-4; D unclear. Germline V gene data show CDR1 as SGHNT and CDR2 as YYREEE (reference sequence). There are 16 residues in the CDR3. CDR3 residues: CASSLVAAGTHEKLFF. CDR3 nucleotides: TGTGCCAGCAGCTTGGTGGCGGCCGGAACTCATGAAAAACTGTTTTTT.

The J gene is TRBJ2-5, the V gene TRBV5-1, with D unclear. The CDR3 consists of 12 residues. Trimming cost V 2 bases and J 5 bases, with 7 bases left between them. Germline V gives CDR1 SGHRS, CDR2 YFSETQ. The CDR3 is CASSLIGETQYF. CDR3 bases: TGCGCCAGCAGCTTAATCGGTGAGACCCAGTACTTC. The full variable domain, rest sourced from reference TRBV5-1 and TRBJ2-5, is KAGVTQTPRYLIKTRGQQVTLSCSPISGHRSVSWYQQTPGQGLQFLFEYFSETQRNKGNFPGRFSGRQFSNSRSEMNVSTLELGDSALYLCASSLIGETQYFGPGTRLLVL.

V gene TRBV24-1 combines with J gene TRBJ1-5, with 7 bases lining up with TRBD1. Germline assignment: CDR1 KGHDR and CDR2 SFDVKD. The CDR3 has 14 residues. The junction had 3 bases not matched to a gene; V was cut back by 3 bases and J by 5 bases. This CDR3 reads CATSDPQGDQPQHF. Here the CDR3 DNA reads TGTGCCACCAGTGATCCGCAGGGGGATCAGCCCCAGCATTTT.

V gene TRBV14 combines with J gene TRBJ1-1; 10 nucleotides line up with TRBD1. Trimming at V came to 5 bases and at J to 5 bases, leaving 8 bases not matched to a gene. This CDR3 is 15 amino acids long. Germline V gives CDR1 SGHDN, CDR2 FVKESK. Here the CDR3 DNA reads TGTGCCAGCAGCAGAAGGACAGGGGGAAATACTGAAGCTTTCTTT. Its translation is CASSRRTGGNTEAFF.

V gene TRBV19 combines with J gene TRBJ2-7, with 8 bases identical to TRBD1. This CDR3 comprises 14 residues. Germline assignment: CDR1 LNHDA and CDR2 SQIVND (reference sequence). The V segment lost 5 bases and the J segment 3 bases; nucleotides outside the gene matches: 6. The CDR3: CASSPSDRDYEQYF. As DNA, the CDR3 is TGTGCCAGTAGTCCCTCGGACAGGGACTACGAGCAGTACTTC.

The chain couples TRBV3-1 (or the pseudogene TRBV3-2) to TRBJ1-2; D is unresolved. This CDR3 contains 15 residues. The germline V and J ends were trimmed by 1 base and 4 bases, with 13 bases remaining between them. Germline V CDR1 and CDR2: LGHDT, YNNKEL (reference sequence). The CDR3 region is CASSQAGTTIYGYTF. CDR3 DNA: TGTGCCAGCAGCCAAGCTGGTACTACGATCTATGGCTACACCTTC.

This clone has just one count. The chain joins TRBV7-2 to TRBJ2-3; a weak D match, TRBD2 (6 bases). The CDR3 spans 14 residues. V lost 11 bases to trimming and J lost 0 bases, with 15 bases between them. CDR1 and CDR2 from the germline V gene are SGHTA and FQGNSA. CDR3 sequence reads: CADHPGSSTDTQYF. CDR3 coding DNA: TGTGCCGACCACCCCGGGAGCAGCACAGATACGCAGTATTTT.

The gene calls are TRBV7-8 and TRBJ1-4, with TRBD1 identical over 10 bases. Germline values: CDR1 SGHVS, CDR2 FQNEAQ. Trimming removed 5 bases from V and 7 bases from J; junction bases left unmatched: 4. The CDR3 is 14 amino acids. CDR3 bases: TGTGCCAGCAGCCCGGGACAGGGGTTTGAAAAACTGTTTTTT. It is translated as CASSPGQGFEKLFF.

The chain joins TRBV25-1 to TRBJ2-3, with 10 bases that match TRBD2. In germline, CDR1 is MGHDK, CDR2 SYGVNS. The CDR3 contains 16 residues. V was pared by 5 bases and J by 6 bases, with 11 bases of the junction left unmatched. The CDR3 DNA follows: TGTGCCAGCAGTAAATTAGCGGGGGGAAGGTCGGATACGCAGTATTTT. As protein: CASSKLAGGRSDTQYF. Full variable domain (remainder filled in from reference TRBV25-1 and TRBJ2-3): EADIYQTPRYLVIGTGKKITLECSQTMGHDKMYWYQQDPGMELHLIHYSYGVNSTEKGDLSSESTVSRIRTEHFPLTLESARPSHTSQYLCASSKLAGGRSDTQYFGPGTRLTVL.

This chain uses TRBV19 with TRBJ1-6; D is possibly TRBD1 (5 bases). The CDR3 is 18 residues long. The germline V gene encodes CDR1 LNHDA and CDR2 SQIVND (reference sequence). Trimming stripped 2 bases from V and 6 bases from J, with 20 bases between. The CDR3 coding sequence is TGTGCCAGTAGTATAACCCTAAGAGACAGACCAACTAATTCACCCCTCCACTTT. Translated: CASSITLRDRPTNSPLHF.

This chain joins TRBV12-3 or TRBV12-4 and TRBJ2-1, with unresolved D. The CDR3 runs to 11 residues. CDR3 amino acids: CASAVRNEQFF. The CDR3 DNA follows: TGTGCAAGCGCAGTTCGCAATGAGCAGTTCTTC.

The rearrangement joins TRBV18 to TRBJ1-6; D unresolved. This CDR3 has 15 residues. V shed 6 bases and J shed 5 bases, with 14 bases lying between them. Looked up from germline, CDR1 is KGHSH and CDR2 is LQKENI. The CDR3 reads CASSPQTGNNSPLHF. CDR3 nucleotide sequence: TGTGCCAGCTCCCCCCAGACGGGAAATAATTCACCCCTCCACTTT.

As DNA, the CDR3 is TGCGCCAGCAGCATCCGGACTAGCGGGGGGTCCGGAGGCCCAGATACGCAGTATTTT. This gives the protein CASSIRTSGGSGGPDTQYF. The V call is TRBV5-1, the J call TRBJ2-3; 14 bases are shared with TRBD2. Looked up from germline, CDR1 is SGHRS and CDR2 is YFSETQ. The CDR3 is 19 residues long. The junction had 14 bases not matched to a gene; V was cut back by 4 bases and J by 4 bases.

The genes are TRBV19 and TRBJ1-6; maybe TRBD1 (6 bases). This CDR3 comprises 15 residues. Deletions cut 6 bases from V and 1 base from J, with 10 bases between. Germline lookup yields CDR1 LNHDA and CDR2 SQIVND (reference sequence). The CDR3 region has the DNA TGTGCCAGTAGGACCGACAGGTCCTATAATTCACCCCTCCACTTT. Translating it yields CASRTDRSYNSPLHF.

J is TRBJ1-5 and V is TRBV6-1, with D uncertain. Between the trimmed V and J ends, which lost 0 bases and 2 bases, there was a span of 8 bases. CDR1 is MNHNS and CDR2 is SASEGT in the germline V gene. CDR3 size: 15 residues. CDR3 region: CASSEARPGNQPQHF. The CDR3 DNA sequence: TGTGCCAGCAGTGAAGCGCGCCCCGGCAATCAGCCCCAGCATTTT.

This rearrangement joins TRBV30 to TRBJ1-2; D unclear. CDR1 is GTSNPN, CDR2 SVGIG, per germline (reference sequence). Trimming stripped 2 bases from V and 2 bases from J, with 9 bases between. This CDR3 is built from 13 residues. In nucleotides, the CDR3 is TGTGCCTGGAGTTTCCAGGCAAACTATGGCTACACCTTC. It specifies CAWSFQANYGYTF.

The V call is TRBV29-1, the J call TRBJ1-2, with 8 bases matching TRBD1. The length of the CDR3 is 12 residues. Per germline, CDR1 SQVTM and CDR2 ANQGSEA. The junction had 5 bases not matched to a gene; V was cut back by 3 bases and J by 8 bases. The CDR3 sequence: CSVDTGGRGYTF. The CDR3 DNA follows: TGCAGCGTTGATACAGGGGGGCGAGGCTACACCTTC.

The J gene is TRBJ1-5, the V gene TRBV10-1; 11 bases agree with TRBD1. The CDR3 has 17 amino acids. V shed 7 bases and J 2 bases; nucleotides not matched to a gene: 10. Per germline, CDR1 WNHNN and CDR2 SYGVQD (reference sequence). The CDR3 DNA is TGCGCCAGCATTGGGACAGGGGGAAAGGTTGGCAATCAGCCCCAGCATTTT. It codes for CASIGTGGKVGNQPQHF.

The V call is TRBV27, the J call TRBJ2-1; 10 bases align to TRBD2. Trimming at V came to 8 bases and at J to 5 bases, leaving 9 bases not matched to a gene. The CDR3 consists of 15 residues. Per germline, CDR1 MNHEY and CDR2 SMNVEV (reference sequence). The CDR3 region has the DNA TGTGCCAGCTGGTTTACTAGCGGGGCCCACAATGAGCAGTTCTTC. This encodes CASWFTSGAHNEQFF.

The chain is built from TRBV14 and TRBJ1-2; D might be TRBD1 (6 bases). Deletions cut 0 bases from V and 4 bases from J, with 12 bases between. The length of the CDR3 is 15 residues. Germline lookup yields CDR1 SGHDN and CDR2 FVKESK. CDR3 in DNA: TGTGCCAGCAGCCAAGAACAGGGTCAGGTCTATGGCTACACCTTC. Amino acid sequence: CASSQEQGQVYGYTF.

The chain is built from TRBV28 and TRBJ2-7; D gene ambiguous. Germline lookup yields CDR1 MDHEN and CDR2 SYDVKM. V was cut by 3 bases and J by 6 bases, with 18 bases left in between. The CDR3 contains 15 residues. This CDR3 reads CASSFPKNTDIEQYF. Written as DNA, the CDR3 is TGTGCCAGCAGTTTTCCCAAGAATACAGATATCGAGCAGTACTTC.